The rows below give T cell receptor beta chains drawn from one sample of a study of T-cell memory formation after mild COVID-19. TCRdb independently ran MiXCR on the 5' RACE reads; one entry per CDR3 protein. The sample holds around 300,000 distinct CDR3 sequences, roughly 15% seen once. The sequencing input was PBMCs or a T cell subset sorted from them (not recorded which). The receptor source for this set is a man younger than 35 who had mild COVID-19 (a few samples of this study predate the infection). Cell type and time point are not known. CDR3s include the opening cysteine and the closing phenylalanine or tryptophan. The D gene is left open where the match is weak. Some rows have no size entry. The others give once, few or many, or a class for an expanded clone.

clone size: -; J gene: TRBJ1-1; D gene: -; V gene: TRBV9; CDR3 protein: CASSVFWRNTEAFF; CDR3 DNA: TGTGCCAGCAGCGTATTCTGGCGGAACACTGAAGCTTTCTTT
clone size: -; J gene: TRBJ2-5; D gene: -; V gene: TRBV20-1; CDR3 protein: CSASFGSTLNF; CDR3 DNA: TGCAGTGCTAGTTTCGGTTCCACCTTAAACTTC
clone size: -; J gene: TRBJ2-7; D gene: TRBD2; V gene: TRBV7-2; CDR3 protein: CASSSAGGGLPLRQYF; CDR3 DNA: TGTGCCAGCAGCTCGGCGGGCGGGGGTCTACCTCTTCGGCAGTACTTC
clone size: -; J gene: TRBJ1-6; D gene: TRBD1; V gene: TRBV7-3; CDR3 protein: CASRQGSGSPLHF; CDR3 DNA: TGTGCCAGCCGACAGGGGAGCGGGTCACCCCTCCACTTT
clone size: few; J gene: TRBJ1-6; D gene: TRBD1; V gene: TRBV4-2; CDR3 protein: CASSQSPGGEYSPLHF; CDR3 DNA: TGTGCCAGCAGCCAATCCCCAGGGGGCGAGTATTCACCCCTCCACTTT
clone size: -; J gene: TRBJ2-3; D gene: TRBD2; V gene: TRBV20-1; CDR3 protein: CSARNKRGWDTQYF; CDR3 DNA: TGCAGTGCTAGGAATAAGCGGGGGTGGGATACGCAGTATTTT
clone size: -; J gene: TRBJ2-1; D gene: -; V gene: TRBV29-1; CDR3 protein: CSVEALLYNEQFF; CDR3 DNA: TGCAGCGTTGAAGCCCTCCTCTACAATGAGCAGTTCTTC
clone size: -; J gene: TRBJ1-5; D gene: -; V gene: TRBV11-2; CDR3 protein: CASSPEKPNQPQHF; CDR3 DNA: TGTGCCAGCAGCCCCGAGAAGCCCAATCAGCCCCAGCATTTT
clone size: few; J gene: TRBJ2-1; D gene: TRBD2; V gene: TRBV20-1; CDR3 protein: CSARRSGGGGEQFF; CDR3 DNA: TGCAGTGCTAGGAGATCGGGTGGCGGGGGAGAGCAGTTCTTC
clone size: many; J gene: TRBJ1-3; D gene: -; V gene: TRBV7-2; CDR3 protein: CASSEQGHTIYF; CDR3 DNA: TGTGCCAGCAGCGAACAGGGACACACCATATATTTT
clone size: few; J gene: TRBJ2-1; D gene: -; V gene: TRBV5-1; CDR3 protein: CASSPVRDLVYVSSYNEQFF; CDR3 DNA: TGCGCCAGCAGCCCGGTCCGGGACCTGGTCTACGTAAGCTCCTACAATGAGCAGTTCTTC
clone size: few; J gene: TRBJ2-7; D gene: TRBD2; V gene: TRBV4-2; CDR3 protein: CASSHERTSGFYEQYF; CDR3 DNA: TGTGCCAGCAGCCATGAAAGGACTAGCGGGTTCTACGAGCAGTACTTC
clone size: -; J gene: TRBJ2-7; D gene: -; V gene: TRBV28; CDR3 protein: CASSLFPTDISYEQYF; CDR3 DNA: TGTGCCAGCAGTTTATTTCCGACAGATATCTCCTACGAGCAGTACTTC
clone size: -; J gene: TRBJ2-5; D gene: -; V gene: TRBV27; CDR3 protein: CASSPRDLIRTQYF; CDR3 DNA: TGTGCCAGCAGTCCGCGTGATTTGATCCGGACCCAGTACTTC
clone size: few; J gene: TRBJ2-1; D gene: TRBD1; V gene: TRBV7-9; CDR3 protein: CASSFGDRGKDEQFF; CDR3 DNA: TGTGCCAGCAGCTTTGGAGACAGGGGGAAAGATGAGCAGTTCTTC
clone size: -; J gene: TRBJ2-3; D gene: -; V gene: TRBV28; CDR3 protein: CASSAPRTDTQYF; CDR3 DNA: TGTGCCAGCTCGGCTCCACGCACAGATACGCAGTATTTT
clone size: -; J gene: TRBJ1-1; D gene: -; V gene: TRBV6-1; CDR3 protein: CASSNTGDTEAFF; CDR3 DNA: TGTGCCAGCAGTAATACGGGGGACACTGAAGCTTTCTTT
clone size: few; J gene: TRBJ2-5; D gene: -; V gene: TRBV7-9; CDR3 protein: CASSLGRWGRGRQETQYF; CDR3 DNA: TGTGCCAGCAGCTTAGGGAGGTGGGGGCGAGGCCGCCAAGAGACCCAGTACTTC
clone size: -; J gene: TRBJ2-5; D gene: -; V gene: TRBV12-3/TRBV12-4; CDR3 protein: CASSLVSERRETQYF; CDR3 DNA: TGTGCCAGCAGTTTAGTTTCTGAGCGGAGAGAGACCCAGTACTTC
clone size: many; J gene: TRBJ1-6; D gene: -; V gene: TRBV4-1; CDR3 protein: CASSQALTARRKGSPLHF; CDR3 DNA: TGCGCCAGCAGCCAAGCTTTGACAGCTAGGCGAAAAGGCTCACCCCTCCACTTT
clone size: few; J gene: TRBJ2-2; D gene: TRBD1; V gene: TRBV4-1; CDR3 protein: CASSQATGAGELFF; CDR3 DNA: TGCGCCAGCAGCCAAGCGACAGGGGCCGGGGAGCTGTTTTTT
clone size: few; J gene: TRBJ1-1; D gene: -; V gene: TRBV4-2; CDR3 protein: CASSADPGKTEAFF; CDR3 DNA: TGTGCCAGCAGCGCGGACCCGGGTAAAACTGAAGCTTTCTTT
clone size: -; J gene: TRBJ1-2; D gene: TRBD1; V gene: TRBV7-6; CDR3 protein: CASSLAGTGDGYTF; CDR3 DNA: TGTGCCAGCAGCTTAGCCGGGACAGGGGATGGCTACACCTTC
clone size: -; J gene: TRBJ2-2; D gene: -; V gene: TRBV4-3; CDR3 protein: CASSQDRANTGELFF; CDR3 DNA: TGCGCCAGCAGCCAAGACAGAGCCAACACCGGGGAGCTGTTTTTT
clone size: many; J gene: TRBJ1-2; D gene: -; V gene: TRBV28; CDR3 protein: CASSSSSYGYTF; CDR3 DNA: TGTGCCAGCAGTTCCTCTTCTTATGGCTACACCTTC